This T cell receptor (beta chain) was sequenced during a study of OX40 agonist ivuxolimab in advanced cancers. Regarding the study as a whole: CD8+ T cells (on average) carried more expanded clones than CD4+ T cells. The authors also found low normalized T-cell clonal expansion in some nonresponders.

Method: immunoSEQ multiplex PCR; TCRdb's copy keeps in-frame clones and lacks some. Of about 63,000 clones in the sample, approximately 92% were seen once. V dropped 0 bases and J dropped 3 bases, with 0 bases sitting between them. Germline-derived CDR1 and CDR2 are SGHNT and YYREEE (reference sequence). This CDR3 has 11 amino acids. About this clone: What it recognizes is unknown.

The chain combines TRBV5-4 with TRBJ1-1; no reliable D call. The specimen comprised CD4+ or CD8+ T cells sorted from blood, sampled in a trial of the OX40 agonist ivuxolimab. This sequence was found in an adult with an advanced solid tumor such as melanoma, head and neck, liver or kidney cancer. This chain's CDR3 is CASSLDTEAFF. CDR3 DNA sequence: TGTGCCAGCAGCTTGGACACTGAAGCTTTCTTT.